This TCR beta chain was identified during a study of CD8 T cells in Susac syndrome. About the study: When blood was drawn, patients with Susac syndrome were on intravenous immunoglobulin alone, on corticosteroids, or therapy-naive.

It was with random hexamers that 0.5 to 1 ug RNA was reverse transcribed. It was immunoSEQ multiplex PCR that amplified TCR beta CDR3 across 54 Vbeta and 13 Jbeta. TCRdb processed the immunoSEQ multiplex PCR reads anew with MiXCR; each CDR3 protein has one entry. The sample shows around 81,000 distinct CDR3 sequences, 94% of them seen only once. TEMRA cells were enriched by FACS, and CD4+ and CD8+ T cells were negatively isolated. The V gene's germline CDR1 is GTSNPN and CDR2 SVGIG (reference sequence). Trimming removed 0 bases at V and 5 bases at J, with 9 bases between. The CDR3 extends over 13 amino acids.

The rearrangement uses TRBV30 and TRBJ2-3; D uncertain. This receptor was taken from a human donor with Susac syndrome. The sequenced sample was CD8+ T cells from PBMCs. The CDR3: CAWSVAREDTQYF. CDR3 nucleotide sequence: TGTGCCTGGAGTGTGGCTAGAGAAGATACGCAGTATTTT.